Sequencing of this TCR beta chain was carried out in a study of cytomegalovirus exposure and HLA in healthy donors. Points from the study as a whole: Investigators reported under 200 TCR beta chains as tied to cytomegalovirus.

A remark on this clone: The antigen is undetermined. Other DNA sequences in the sample encode the same CDR3.

A multiplex PCR was run with 60 Vbeta primers and 13 Jbeta primers. The method was immunoSEQ multiplex PCR; TCRdb's version includes in-frame clones alone and lacks a portion of them. The repertoire includes more than 200,000 clones, 85% of them detected once, and roughly 1.3% sits in the top ten. What was sequenced was PBMCs. The origin of this receptor is a human donor in good health.

The CDR3 region has the DNA TGTGCCAGCAGTTTGGGGGGGTCCTACAATGAGCAGTTCTTC. It is translated as CASSLGGSYNEQFF. The chain couples TRBV27 to TRBJ2-1; 7 bases line up with TRBD2. CDR3 length equals 14 residues. Unmatched junction bases numbered 0, after V lost 3 bases and J lost 1 base. The germline V gene encodes CDR1 MNHEY and CDR2 SMNVEV (reference sequence).